The 17 T cell receptor beta chains below come from one sample, sequenced in a study of neoadjuvant nivolumab and ipilimumab in lung cancer. The table came from immunoSEQ multiplex PCR; TCRdb's copy has only in-frame clones and leaves some out. Counted here are about 30,000 clones, roughly nine tenths occurring once; the ten biggest clones make up approximately 2%. This specimen consisted of peripheral blood, obtained after neoadjuvant nivolumab, alone or with ipilimumab, at or shortly before surgery. These receptors were collected from an adult with non-small cell lung cancer.

The CDR3 DNA reads as TGTGCCAGCAGCCAAGGCCTGAACGGACGTGAAGCTTTCTTT. It is translated as CASSQGLNGREAFF. V and J are TRBV14 and TRBJ1-1; no definite D call. The CDR3 totals 14 residues. Trimming removed 1 base from V and 7 bases from J, with 13 bases in between. The V gene's germline CDR1 is SGHDN and CDR2 FVKESK.

This clone was observed once. The chain joins TRBV5-1 to TRBJ2-2; 11 bases map to TRBD2. J was trimmed by 9 bases and V by 1 base; bases with no gene match: 26. The CDR3 has 22 amino acids. Germline lookup yields CDR1 SGHRS and CDR2 YFSETQ. This CDR3 is CASSLLGSGRARASQDHRELFF. CDR3 in DNA: TGCGCCAGCAGCTTGCTGGGTAGCGGGAGGGCCCGTGCTTCTCAAGATCACCGGGAGCTGTTTTTT.

This rearrangement joins TRBV5-6 to TRBJ2-2, with D possibly matching TRBD2 (5 bases). The CDR3 is 14 amino acids. Trimming left V 4 bases short and J 8 bases short, with 15 bases between. Germline V lookup: CDR1 SGHDT, CDR2 YYEEEE. In nucleotides, the CDR3 is TGTGCCAGCAGCCGCGGACTGGCGAGGGGGGAGCTGTTTTTT. The encoded protein is CASSRGLARGELFF.

The rearrangement links TRBV5-1 to TRBJ1-2, with 7 positions matching TRBD1. CDR3 size: 15 residues. Per the germline V gene, CDR1 is SGHRS and CDR2 is YFSETQ. The junction had 10 bases not matched to a gene; V was cut back by 4 bases and J by 4 bases. DNA for the CDR3: TGCGCCAGCAGCACCGACAGGGACCCTTCCTATGGCTACACCTTC. Its translation: CASSTDRDPSYGYTF.

The gene calls are TRBV5-1 and TRBJ1-1; D ambiguous. Germline V gene sequence: CDR1 SGHRS, CDR2 YFSETQ. CDR3 length equals 14 residues. V lost 0 bases, J lost 13 bases, and 19 bases lay in between. CDR3 protein: CASSLGGRTAAGFF. The CDR3 DNA follows: TGCGCCAGCAGCTTGGGAGGACGGACCGCGGCCGGTTTCTTT. The variable domain in full, with the rest retrieved from reference TRBV5-1 and TRBJ1-1, is KAGVTQTPRYLIKTRGQQVTLSCSPISGHRSVSWYQQTPGQGLQFLFEYFSETQRNKGNFPGRFSGRQFSNSRSEMNVSTLELGDSALYLCASSLGGRTAAGFFGQGTRLTVV.

This chain links TRBV4-1 with TRBJ2-7, with no clear D. V was shortened by 0 bases and J by 4 bases, with 7 bases between the two germline ends. The germline V gene encodes CDR1 MGHRA and CDR2 YSYEKL. The CDR3 consists of 13 residues. CDR3 loop: CASSQEPRYEQYF. CDR3 in DNA: TGCGCCAGCAGCCAAGAACCTAGGTACGAGCAGTACTTC.

This clone was seen only once. V is TRBV5-1 and J is TRBJ1-4; D gene ambiguous. Per the germline V gene, CDR1 is SGHRS and CDR2 is YFSETQ. The ends were cut back, 0 bases at V and 8 bases at J, with 8 bases in the middle. The CDR3 contains 13 residues. The CDR3: CASSLEIREKLFF. The CDR3 coding sequence is TGCGCCAGCAGCTTGGAAATACGGGAAAAACTGTTTTTT.

The rearrangement joins TRBV7-9 to TRBJ1-4, with TRBD1 as a possible D gene (5 bases). V lost 4 bases and J lost 4, with 10 bases in between. CDR3 length: 14 amino acids. Looked up from germline, CDR1 is SEHNR and CDR2 is FQNEAQ (reference sequence). The CDR3 protein is CASSSGPLNEKLFF. The CDR3 region has the DNA TGTGCCAGCAGCTCAGGGCCACTTAATGAAAAACTGTTTTTT.

The V gene is TRBV10-1, the J gene TRBJ2-1, with a possible D match to TRBD1 (5 bases). This CDR3 has 14 residues. V gave up 0 bases and J gave up 8 bases, with 11 bases separating them. Germline values: CDR1 WNHNN, CDR2 SYGVQD (reference sequence). The CDR3 sequence is CASSESIEGDEQFF. As DNA, the CDR3 is TGCGCCAGCAGTGAGTCTATCGAAGGGGATGAGCAGTTCTTC.

J is TRBJ2-7 and V is TRBV28, with 9 bases lining up with TRBD2. There are 14 residues in the CDR3. With 3 bases clipped from V and 3 bases from J, the junction kept 3 bases outside the gene matches. Germline assignment: CDR1 MDHEN and CDR2 SYDVKM. The CDR3 reads CASSFSGSNYEQYF. The CDR3, as DNA: TGTGCCAGCAGTTTTAGCGGGAGTAACTACGAGCAGTACTTC.

This rearrangement joins TRBV18 to TRBJ1-1; no clear D. CDR1 and CDR2 from the germline V gene are KGHSH and LQKENI. V lost 5 bases to trimming and J lost 8 bases, with 12 bases between them. There are 12 residues in the CDR3. CDR3 loop: CASSSSSGEAFF. Here the CDR3 DNA reads TGTGCCAGCTCAAGTTCCTCCGGGGAAGCTTTCTTT.

A single count supports this clone. The CDR3 region is CASSLSRRPSTEAFF. The CDR3 DNA sequence: TGTGCCAGCAGCTTATCCAGAAGGCCTTCCACTGAAGCTTTCTTT. The chain combines TRBV7-8 with TRBJ1-1; D is unclear. In germline, CDR1 is SGHVS, CDR2 FQNEAQ. The CDR3 has 15 residues. V lost 2 bases and J lost 4, with 14 bases in between. Drawing the rest from reference TRBV7-8 and TRBJ1-1, the complete variable domain is GAGVSQSPRYKVAKRGQDVALRCDPISGHVSLFWYQQALGQGPEFLTYFQNEAQLDKSGLPSDRFFAERPEGSVSTLKIQRTQQEDSAVYLCASSLSRRPSTEAFFGQGTRLTVV.

The V gene is TRBV12-5, the J gene TRBJ1-5; 9 bases are a match to TRBD1. This CDR3 is built from 15 residues. Germline V CDR1 and CDR2: LGHNT, FRNRAP. The ends lost 6 bases at V and 6 bases at J; junction bases unmatched: 9. In DNA, the CDR3 is TGTGCTAGTGGCGCCCTGGGACAGGGAGGTCAGCCCCAGCATTTT. Translation gives CASGALGQGGQPQHF.

The chain uses TRBV5-1 and TRBJ2-1; D ambiguous. This CDR3 is built from 15 residues. Germline V CDR1 and CDR2: SGHRS, YFSETQ. Trimming shortened V by 3 bases and J by 3 bases, and 13 bases separated the two germline ends. The CDR3 loop reads CASSYVDPLYNEQFF. The CDR3, as DNA: TGCGCCAGCAGCTACGTAGACCCCCTCTACAATGAGCAGTTCTTC.

This clone has only a few counts. The chain is built from TRBV27 and TRBJ1-1; 7 nucleotides line up with TRBD1. Trimming removed 4 bases from V and 1 base from J; junction bases left unmatched: 9. The germline CDR1 and CDR2 sequences are MNHEY and SMNVEV (reference sequence). The CDR3 length is 16 residues. CDR3 DNA sequence: TGTGCCAGCAGTTCCCCGGGACAGAGGGCGAACACTGAAGCTTTCTTT. This encodes CASSSPGQRANTEAFF.

The chain employs TRBV6-5 and TRBJ1-5; 8 bases are a match to TRBD1. Germline V lookup: CDR1 MNHEY, CDR2 SVGAGI. The CDR3 covers 15 residues. J lost 6 bases, V lost 5 bases, and 9 bases had no gene match. The CDR3 bases are TGTGCCAGCAGTACTATGGACAGGGCGGGTCAGCCCCAGCATTTT. Encoded protein: CASSTMDRAGQPQHF.

The rearrangement links TRBV7-2 to TRBJ1-3; weak D call: TRBD1 (5 bases). This CDR3 is built from 14 residues. With 1 base removed from V and 6 bases from J, the gap between germline ends came to 10 bases. Germline-derived CDR1 and CDR2 are SGHTA and FQGNSA. CDR3 sequence (DNA): TGTGCCAGCAGCTTAGGACAGAGATTAAACACCATATATTTT. It yields the protein CASSLGQRLNTIYF.